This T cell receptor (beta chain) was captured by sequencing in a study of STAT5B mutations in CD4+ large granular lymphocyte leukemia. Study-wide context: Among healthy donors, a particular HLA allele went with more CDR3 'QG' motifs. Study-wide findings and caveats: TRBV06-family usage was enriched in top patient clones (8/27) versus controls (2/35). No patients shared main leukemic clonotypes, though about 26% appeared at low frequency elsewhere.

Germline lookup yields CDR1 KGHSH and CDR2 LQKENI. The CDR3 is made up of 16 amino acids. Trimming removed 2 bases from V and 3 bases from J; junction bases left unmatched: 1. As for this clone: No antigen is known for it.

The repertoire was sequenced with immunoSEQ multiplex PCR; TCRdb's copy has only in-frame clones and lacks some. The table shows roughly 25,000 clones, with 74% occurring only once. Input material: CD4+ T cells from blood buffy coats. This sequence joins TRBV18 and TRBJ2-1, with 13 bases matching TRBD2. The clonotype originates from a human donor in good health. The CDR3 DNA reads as TGTGCCAGCTCACCATGGACTAGCGGGGGCTACAATGAGCAGTTCTTC. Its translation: CASSPWTSGGYNEQFF.